This passage covers 8 T cell receptor beta chains from one sample sequenced in a study of Ad26.COV2.S vaccination and SARS-CoV-2 variants (dated by TCRdb to 2020 to 2023). The treatment or condition label, read with the paper, signifies: around 19 received Ad26.COV2.S at low or high dose, single or two shots; several received placebo; per-sample allocation not given. For vaccine and placebo recipients, the sequenced repertoires came from samples collected on day 63 after the first injection. Library construction relied on the immunoSEQ multiplex PCR assay. TCRdb re-hosts the immuneACCESS table, in-frame sequences only. Its copies lack some clones; in the studies checked, an unresolved V gene accounts for under half of them, and the cause for the rest is not known. Within this sample are about 420,000 clones, with around nine tenths of them counted one time only. Jointly, the top ten make up approximately 4% of the sample.

Sequences were derived from peripheral blood, sampled in a trial of Ad26.COV2.S vaccine versus placebo. These receptors came from a person between 18 and 59 years old who received the Ad26.COV2.S COVID-19 vaccine or a placebo.

J is TRBJ1-4 and V is TRBV3-1 (or the pseudogene TRBV3-2); maybe TRBD1 (6 bases). V was pared by 1 base and J by 7 bases, with 10 bases between. The CDR3 has 14 residues. Germline V lookup: CDR1 LGHDT, CDR2 YNNKEL (reference sequence). In DNA form, the CDR3 reads TGTGCCAGCAGCCAAGGGGGGGGCTTTGAAAAACTGTTTTTT. Its translation is CASSQGGGFEKLFF.

V usage is TRBV19 and J usage is TRBJ2-2, with 7 positions matching TRBD1. Germline lookup yields CDR1 LNHDA and CDR2 SQIVND (reference sequence). CDR3 length equals 17 residues. After removal of 11 bases from V and 5 bases from J, the junction contained 20 bases not matched to a gene. The CDR3 DNA reads as TGTGCCTCCTCAAGCCATGCCGACAGGGCTTGGACCGGGGAGCTGTTTTTT. Encoded protein: CASSSHADRAWTGELFF.

The gene calls are TRBV6-5 and TRBJ1-5, with 7 bases that match TRBD1. The CDR3 covers 15 residues. Germline loops: CDR1 MNHEY, CDR2 SVGAGI. V gave up 6 bases and J gave up 0 bases; unmatched junction bases: 5. The CDR3 is CASRPGQTSNQPQHF. The CDR3 DNA follows: TGTGCCAGCAGACCGGGACAGACTAGCAATCAGCCCCAGCATTTT.

The chain carries TRBV2 and TRBJ1-3, with TRBD1 matching over 10 bases. J lost 5 bases, V lost 8 bases, and 9 bases had no gene match. The CDR3 is 15 residues long. The germline CDR1 and CDR2 sequences are SNHLY and FYNNEI. CDR3 amino acids: CASQRSTGGRNTIYF. CDR3 DNA: TGTGCCAGCCAACGTTCGACAGGGGGCAGAAACACCATATATTTT.

V usage is TRBV6-2 or TRBV6-3 and J usage is TRBJ2-3; 11 bases match TRBD2. The V and J ends lost 2 bases and 5 bases, in that order; junction bases with no gene match: 18. The CDR3 contains 20 residues. Germline assignment: CDR1 MNHEY and CDR2 SVGEGT. CDR3 loop: CASSYVRTSGGLSSVDTQYF. The CDR3 bases are TGTGCCAGCAGTTACGTCCGAACTAGCGGGGGACTCTCCTCGGTAGATACGCAGTATTTT.

In its sample, this clone was seen once. The rearrangement uses TRBV5-8 and TRBJ1-2, with a tentative D call TRBD1 (5 bases). V dropped 5 bases and J dropped 4 bases, with 15 bases sitting between them. CDR1 is SGHTS, CDR2 YDEGEE, per germline. The CDR3 runs 14 residues. The CDR3 is CASSLRQPTYGYTF. CDR3 in DNA: TGTGCCAGCAGTCTTAGACAGCCAACCTATGGCTACACCTTC. The variable domain in full, completed from reference TRBV5-8 and TRBJ1-2, reads EAGVTQSPTHLIKTRGQQATLRCSPISGHTSVYWYQQALGLGLQFLLWYDEGEERNRGNFPPRFSGRQFPNYSSELNVNALELEDSALYLCASSLRQPTYGYTFGSGTRLTVV.

This clone was found once. The chain carries TRBV4-1 and TRBJ1-4, with 10 bases matching TRBD1. CDR3 length: 19 amino acids. Germline trimming cut 2 bases from V and 7 bases from J; bases unmatched to any gene: 16. Germline V CDR1 and CDR2: MGHRA, YSYEKL. DNA of the CDR3: TGCGCCAGCAGCCAACTATTCCGGGGACAGGGGTCACGTATTGAAAAACTGTTTTTT. It is translated as CASSQLFRGQGSRIEKLFF.

This chain connects TRBV5-5 to TRBJ1-1; tentatively, D is TRBD1 (6 bases). Between the trimmed V and J ends, which lost 2 bases and 4 bases, there was a span of 15 bases. The CDR3 has 15 amino acids. Germline assignment: CDR1 SGHKS and CDR2 YYEKEE (reference sequence). CDR3 in DNA: TGTGCCAGCAGCTTTATCCGGGGGCGAGTCACTGAAGCTTTCTTT. It specifies CASSFIRGRVTEAFF.